One and the same sample provided the 17 T cell receptor beta chains below, sequenced in a study of cytomegalovirus exposure and HLA in healthy donors. Sequencing used immunoSEQ multiplex PCR; TCRdb keeps in-frame clones, though not all of them. The sample holds about 160,000 clones, roughly 90% seen once. The sample consisted of PBMCs. These receptors all stem from a woman younger than 30 in good health and CMV-seropositive.

The chain links TRBV27 to TRBJ2-1; 8 bases are a match to TRBD2. Germline CDR1 is MNHEY and CDR2 is SMNVEV (reference sequence). This CDR3 region has 14 residues. V shed 6 bases and J 7 bases; nucleotides not matched to a gene: 8. The CDR3 reads CASRPGTSWNEQFF. In DNA form, the CDR3 reads TGTGCCAGCAGACCCGGGACTAGTTGGAATGAGCAGTTCTTC.

This clone has only one observation. The chain combines TRBV27 with TRBJ2-5, with 7 nucleotides matching TRBD1. CDR3 size: 14 residues. V lost 5 bases, J lost 5 bases, and 8 bases stayed unmatched. CDR1 MNHEY and CDR2 SMNVEV come from the germline V gene (reference sequence). CDR3: CASSKTGETETQYF. The CDR3 DNA is TGTGCCAGCAGTAAAACAGGGGAAACGGAGACCCAGTACTTC.

This clone appeared a few times. The rearrangement uses TRBV5-4 and TRBJ1-1; TRBD1 agrees at 12 bases. Looked up from germline, CDR1 is SGHNT and CDR2 is YYREEE (reference sequence). The CDR3 sequence is 14 residues long. J was trimmed by 6 bases and V by 6 bases; bases with no gene match: 6. This CDR3 is CASTPGQGASEAFF. The CDR3 DNA sequence: TGTGCCAGCACCCCGGGACAGGGGGCATCTGAAGCTTTCTTT.

This rearrangement joins TRBV27 to TRBJ2-7; D remains unclear. This CDR3 is built from 13 residues. V was clipped by 3 bases and J by 4 bases, with 10 bases between them. Germline values: CDR1 MNHEY, CDR2 SMNVEV (reference sequence). This CDR3 reads CASSFANPYEQYF. The DNA for the CDR3 is TGTGCCAGCAGTTTCGCGAACCCTTACGAGCAGTACTTC.

This clone was counted a single time. The chain uses TRBV7-2 and TRBJ2-2; TRBD2 aligns across 7 bases. V lost 6 bases and J lost 4; bases outside the gene matches: 8. From germline, CDR1 is SGHTA and CDR2 FQGNSA. The CDR3 runs 15 residues. In DNA form, the CDR3 reads TGTGCCAGCAGTATTCTAGCGGCTCCCACCGGGGAGCTGTTTTTT. Amino acids: CASSILAAPTGELFF.

The chain uses TRBV19 and TRBJ2-7; maybe TRBD2 (6 bases). The V gene lost 5 bases and the J gene lost 0 bases, with 17 bases spanning the gap. Germline CDR1 and CDR2: LNHDA and SQIVND (reference sequence). The CDR3 sequence is 16 residues long. CDR3 sequence: CASSSPPGRSSYEQYF. The DNA of the CDR3 is TGTGCCAGTAGTTCCCCGCCCGGGAGAAGCTCCTACGAGCAGTACTTC. Full variable domain (outside the CDR3, taken from reference TRBV19 and TRBJ2-7): DGGITQSPKYLFRKEGQNVTLSCEQNLNHDAMYWYRQDPGQGLRLIYYSQIVNDFQKGDIAEGYSVSREKKESFPLTVTSAQKNPTAFYLCASSSPPGRSSYEQYFGPGTRLTVT.

The chain couples TRBV30 to TRBJ1-3; D is unclear. V was trimmed by 3 bases and J by 0 bases, leaving 9 bases between them. Per germline, CDR1 GTSNPN and CDR2 SVGIG (reference sequence). The CDR3 covers 14 residues. DNA of the CDR3: TGTGCCTGGAGGGAAGCAGGCTCTGGAAACACCATATATTTT. Its protein is CAWREAGSGNTIYF.

This clone is a singleton in its sample. The chain links TRBV9 to TRBJ2-7; D may be TRBD2 (7 bases). Germline V gives CDR1 SGDLS, CDR2 YYNGEE. The CDR3 is 15 residues long. Trimming took off 1 base at V and 5 bases at J, with 16 bases between the two ends. CDR3: CASSVSDRGADEQYF. As DNA, the CDR3 is TGTGCCAGCAGCGTAAGCGACCGGGGGGCGGACGAGCAGTACTTC. The full variable domain, in which reference TRBV9 and TRBJ2-7 provide the parts outside the CDR3, is DSGVTQTPKHLITATGQRVTLRCSPRSGDLSVYWYQQSLDQGLQFLIQYYNGEERAKGNILERFSAQQFPDLHSELNLSSLELGDSALYFCASSVSDRGADEQYFGPGTRLTVT.

The V and J genes are TRBV4-2 and TRBJ1-1, with TRBD1 matching 7 bases. The CDR3 runs to 13 residues. Germline CDR1 is LGHNA and CDR2 is YNFKEQ. Trimming cost V 2 bases and J 10 bases; bases outside gene matches: 7. This chain's CDR3 is CASSQTGEVGAFF. As DNA, the CDR3 is TGTGCCAGCAGCCAAACAGGGGAGGTGGGAGCTTTCTTT.

This chain joins TRBV14 and TRBJ2-7; 7 nucleotides agree with TRBD1. Germline loops: CDR1 SGHDN, CDR2 FVKESK. The CDR3 has 15 residues. Losses at the gene ends were 4 bases for V and 2 bases for J; bases not matched to a gene: 8. The CDR3 DNA reads TGTGCCAGCAGCCCAACAGGGGACACCCCCTACGAGCAGTACTTC. It encodes CASSPTGDTPYEQYF.

This chain joins TRBV5-4 and TRBJ2-5; D is perhaps TRBD2 (5 bases). V dropped 5 bases and J dropped 2 bases, with 13 bases sitting between them. The CDR3 extends over 14 amino acids. Germline V lookup: CDR1 SGHNT, CDR2 YYREEE (reference sequence). This CDR3 reads CASRKTRDQETQYF. The CDR3 nucleotides are TGTGCCAGCAGAAAAACTCGGGATCAAGAGACCCAGTACTTC.

The CDR3 region has the DNA TGTGCCAGCAGTCCTGGGACTAGACCTGAGCAGTACTTC. It specifies CASSPGTRPEQYF. The chain has TRBV27 and TRBJ2-7; 8 bases are a match to TRBD2. Looked up from germline, CDR1 is MNHEY and CDR2 is SMNVEV (reference sequence). J gave up 7 bases and V 5 bases, and 7 bases lay outside the gene matches. This CDR3 has 13 residues.

The chain combines TRBV18 with TRBJ1-4, with no clear D. Germline CDR1 and CDR2: KGHSH and LQKENI. The ends were cut back, 3 bases at V and 0 bases at J, with 8 bases in the middle. This CDR3 has 15 amino acids. CDR3 protein: CASSPWRATNEKLFF. DNA of the CDR3: TGTGCCAGCTCACCTTGGAGGGCAACTAATGAAAAACTGTTTTTT.

The chain is built from TRBV28 and TRBJ2-7; D uncertain. CDR1 is MDHEN, CDR2 SYDVKM, per germline. The CDR3 loop spans 11 amino acids. The V end lost 3 bases, the J end lost 4 bases, and 4 bases lay between the germline ends. CDR3 in amino acids: CASSFRYEQYF. DNA for the CDR3: TGTGCCAGCAGTTTTCGTTACGAGCAGTACTTC.

This rearrangement joins TRBV27 to TRBJ1-5; D is possibly TRBD1 (6 bases). CDR1 is MNHEY, CDR2 SMNVEV, per germline (reference sequence). The V end was cut by 5 bases, the J end by 4 bases, with 12 bases between. The CDR3 contains 14 residues. The DNA of the CDR3 is TGTGCCAGCAGTATACAGGGCGCTAATCAGCCCCAGCATTTT. This translates into CASSIQGANQPQHF.

The genes are TRBV4-2 and TRBJ2-4, with 15 positions matching TRBD2. The trim removed 3 bases at V and 6 bases at J, leaving 3 bases unmatched. CDR3 length: 16 amino acids. Germline CDR1 is LGHNA and CDR2 is YNFKEQ. CDR3 amino acids: CASSHQGLAGGNIQYF. DNA of the CDR3: TGTGCCAGCAGCCACCAGGGACTAGCGGGAGGAAACATTCAGTACTTC.

V gene TRBV2 combines with J gene TRBJ1-2; 7 bases match TRBD1. This CDR3 region has 14 residues. Germline V gene sequence: CDR1 SNHLY, CDR2 FYNNEI. Trimming at V came to 4 bases and at J to 4 bases, leaving 6 bases not matched to a gene. CDR3 sequence: CASSAPGTAYGYTF. CDR3 sequence (DNA): TGTGCCAGCAGTGCACCTGGGACAGCCTATGGCTACACCTTC.